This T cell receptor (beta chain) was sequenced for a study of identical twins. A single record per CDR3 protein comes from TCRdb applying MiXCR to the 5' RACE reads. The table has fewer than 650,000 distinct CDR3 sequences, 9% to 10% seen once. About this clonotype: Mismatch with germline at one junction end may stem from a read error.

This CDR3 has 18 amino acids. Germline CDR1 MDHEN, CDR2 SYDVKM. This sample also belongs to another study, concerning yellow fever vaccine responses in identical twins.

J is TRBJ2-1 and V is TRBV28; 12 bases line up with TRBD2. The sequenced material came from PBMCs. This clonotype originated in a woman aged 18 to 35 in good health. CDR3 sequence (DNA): TGTGCCAGCAGGGGTTCTAGCGGGGGGGCTATCCCCTACAATGAGCAGATCTTC. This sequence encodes CASRGSSGGAIPYNEQIF.